These 14 T cell receptor beta chains came from one sample sequenced in a study of T and B cells in COVID-19 patients. TRB rearrangements were amplified by multiplex PCR with BIOMED2 TRB-A/B primers. MiXCR was run by TCRdb on the multiplex PCR reads, yielding one entry per CDR3 protein. The sample lists about 8,400 distinct CDR3 sequences; roughly 24% were seen once. TRB was amplified from about 250-500 ng of blood genomic DNA. Sequenced sample: blood. The receptor source for this set is a human donor who had recovered from COVID-19.

This clonotype is medium-sized within its sample. The chain combines TRBV5-6 with TRBJ2-7, with D possibly being TRBD1 (5 bases). This CDR3 has 14 residues. Germline V gene lookup returns CDR1 SGHDT and CDR2 YYEEEE. V gave up 4 bases and J gave up 2 bases, with 13 bases separating them. In DNA form, the CDR3 reads TGTGCCAGCAGCGTCCCCAGGGCACCCTACGAGCAGTACTTC. It yields the protein CASSVPRAPYEQYF. Looking up the rest from reference TRBV5-6 and TRBJ2-7 gives the full variable domain: DAGVTQSPTHLIKTRGQQVTLRCSPKSGHDTVSWYQQALGQGPQFIFQYYEEEERQRGNFPDRFSGHQFPNYSSELNVNALLLGDSALYLCASSVPRAPYEQYFGPGTRLTVT.

This clonotype was counted only a few times. The chain employs TRBV21-1 and TRBJ2-5; the table's D call, TRBD2, was not checked against the DNA. TRBV21-1 is an annotated pseudogene. This CDR3 is 14 amino acids long. The CDR3 sequence is CASSQEREGETQYF. Written as DNA, the CDR3 is TGTGCCAGCAGCCAGGAGCGGGAAGGAGAGACCCAGTACTTC.

The rearrangement uses TRBV4-3 and TRBJ2-3, with D perhaps TRBD2 (7 bases). The CDR3 has 16 residues. Germline values: CDR1 LGHNA, CDR2 YSLEER. Trimming cost V 5 bases and J 2 bases, with 17 bases left between them. The DNA for the CDR3 is TGCGCCAGCAGCGCCGGGACGGCGGGGGCCACAGATACGCAGTATTTT. Translating it yields CASSAGTAGATDTQYF.

In this sample, this clonotype is medium-sized (0.01 to 0.1%). CDR3 region: CATGDRARTGELFF. CDR3 sequence (DNA): TGTGCCACCGGAGACAGGGCGAGAACCGGGGAGCTGTTTTTT. This chain links TRBV24-1 with TRBJ2-2, with 7 nucleotides matching TRBD1. This CDR3 has 14 residues. Germline V gene lookup returns CDR1 KGHDR and CDR2 SFDVKD. The ends lost 9 bases at V and 5 bases at J; junction bases unmatched: 8.

The table lists this clonotype with a few counts. The DNA for the CDR3 is TGTGCCAGTAGTAGCCTAGCGGGGGTTAATGAGCAGTTCTTC. Protein: CASSSLAGVNEQFF. The chain carries TRBV19 and TRBJ2-1; 10 bases are a match to TRBD2. V shed 4 bases and J 7 bases; nucleotides not matched to a gene: 4. The CDR3 extends over 14 amino acids. Germline CDR1 and CDR2: LNHDA and SQIVND (reference sequence). Full variable domain (outside the CDR3, taken from reference TRBV19 and TRBJ2-1): DGGITQSPKYLFRKEGQNVTLSCEQNLNHDAMYWYRQDPGQGLRLIYYSQIVNDFQKGDIAEGYSVSREKKESFPLTVTSAQKNPTAFYLCASSSLAGVNEQFFGPGTRLTVL.

This clonotype was found many times. The chain is built from TRBV5-5 and TRBJ1-5; D is undetermined. V was trimmed by 2 bases and J by 4 bases, leaving 10 bases between them. The germline gives CDR1 SGHKS, CDR2 YYEKEE (reference sequence). The CDR3 runs to 14 residues. The CDR3 loop reads CASSFPGPNQPQHF. DNA for the CDR3: TGTGCCAGCAGCTTTCCTGGGCCAAATCAGCCCCAGCATTTT.

The chain recombines TRBV13 with TRBJ1-1; D remains ambiguous. CDR3 length equals 13 residues. In germline, CDR1 is PRHDT, CDR2 FYEKMQ (reference sequence). Trimming left V 5 bases short and J 10 bases short, with 17 bases between. CDR3 DNA sequence: TGTGCCAGCAGCCCCGGACTAGGTGGTGTAGCTTTCTTT. Translating gives CASSPGLGGVAFF.

This chain uses TRBV28 with TRBJ1-2; 9 positions match TRBD1. CDR1 and CDR2 from the germline V gene are MDHEN and SYDVKM. Trimming took 1 base from V and 2 from J; bases not matched to a gene: 5. The CDR3 is 16 amino acids. The CDR3 region is CASSLSGTGKNYGYTF. The CDR3 DNA reads TGTGCCAGCAGTTTATCCGGGACAGGGAAGAACTATGGCTACACCTTC.

This chain links TRBV4-3 with TRBJ2-1, with 14 bases that match TRBD2. From germline, CDR1 is LGHNA and CDR2 YSLEER. The CDR3 totals 18 residues. Trimming removed 0 bases from V and 3 bases from J; junction bases left unmatched: 4. CDR3 in DNA: TGCGCCAGCAGCCAAGATTCTGGGACTAGCGGGAGCTACAATGAGCAGTTCTTC. It translates to CASSQDSGTSGSYNEQFF.

A word on this clonotype: This clone may be a read error of a much larger clone one base away. The gene calls are TRBV19 and TRBJ1-5, with D unresolved. This CDR3 contains 14 residues. Germline V gives CDR1 LNHDA, CDR2 SQIVND (reference sequence). CDR3 sequence reads: CASSKKKSNLPQHF. CDR3 nucleotides: TGTGCCAGTAGCAAAAAGAAGAGCAATCTGCCCCAGCATTTT.

V is TRBV7-3 and J is TRBJ2-7; D ambiguous. The germline V and J ends were trimmed by 3 bases and 0 bases, with 0 bases remaining between them. CDR3 size: 11 residues. CDR1 SGHTA and CDR2 FQGTGA come from the germline V gene. The CDR3 here is CASSFSYEQYF. Written as DNA, the CDR3 is TGTGCCAGCAGCTTCTCCTACGAGCAGTACTTC. The variable domain in full, completed from reference TRBV7-3 and TRBJ2-7, reads GAGVSQTPSNKVTEKGKYVELRCDPISGHTALYWYRQSLGQGPEFLIYFQGTGAADDSGLPNDRFFAVRPEGSVSTLKIQRTERGDSAVYLCASSFSYEQYFGPGTRLTVT.

Judged by abundance, this clonotype is medium-sized. This chain joins TRBV19 and TRBJ2-3; the match to TRBD2 covers 7 bases. From germline, CDR1 is LNHDA and CDR2 SQIVND (reference sequence). Trimming at V came to 8 bases and at J to 4 bases, leaving 18 bases not matched to a gene. The CDR3 is 17 amino acids. The CDR3 is CASEGGNPRREADTQYF. The CDR3 bases are TGTGCCAGTGAGGGAGGGAACCCCAGAAGGGAGGCAGATACGCAGTATTTT. The entire variable domain, with the rest obtained from reference TRBV19 and TRBJ2-3, is as follows: DGGITQSPKYLFRKEGQNVTLSCEQNLNHDAMYWYRQDPGQGLRLIYYSQIVNDFQKGDIAEGYSVSREKKESFPLTVTSAQKNPTAFYLCASEGGNPRREADTQYFGPGTRLTVL.

This clonotype was recorded at least ten times. V usage is TRBV5-6 and J usage is TRBJ2-7; the D is unclear. The CDR3 is 12 amino acids. V was shortened by 0 bases and J by 6 bases, with 7 bases between the two germline ends. Germline CDR1 and CDR2: SGHDT and YYEEEE. The CDR3 bases are TGTGCCAGCAGCTTGGGGTCGGGCGAGCAGTACTTC. It yields the protein CASSLGSGEQYF.

Within the sample, this clonotype is large. The V call is TRBV19, the J call TRBJ2-1; possibly TRBD1 for D (6 bases). The germline V gene has CDR1 LNHDA and CDR2 SQIVND (reference sequence). The CDR3 totals 16 residues. Trimming shortened V by 6 bases and J by 0 bases, and 15 bases separated the two germline ends. CDR3 in amino acids: CASRDGQLSSYNEQFF. For the CDR3, the DNA is TGTGCCAGTAGGGACGGACAGCTGAGCTCCTACAATGAGCAGTTCTTC.